This TCR beta chain comes out of a study of T cell responses to AZD1222 COVID-19 vaccine. Findings and caveats of the study: Baseline seropositives among AZD1222 recipients totaled only 5 to 7. Nearly half of the spike-specific TCRs reportedly recognize variant regions that carry no mutations. Elevations in Spike-specific TCR breadth and depth followed administration of two AZD1222 doses.

This clone was picked up a small number of times. Its antigen is not identified. V was trimmed by 3 bases and J by 5 bases, leaving 8 bases between them. The germline V gene encodes CDR1 LGHNA and CDR2 YSLEER. CDR3 length equals 13 residues. Profiled with immunoSEQ multiplex PCR; TCRdb holds only in-frame clones, not every one. The data hold 100,000 to 150,000 clones, with around 89% observed a single time. The source material was peripheral blood, sampled 28 days after the second AZD1222 dose. The V gene is TRBV4-3, the J gene TRBJ1-3; D unclear. The receptor was derived from an adult who received the AZD1222 COVID-19 vaccine. CDR3 protein: CASSQSQRNTIYF. CDR3 bases: TGCGCCAGCAGCCAGTCACAGAGAAACACCATATATTTT.